This T cell receptor beta chain was sequenced in a study of neurological immune-mediated disorders. Points from the study as a whole: TCR clonal expansion peaked in HTLV-1-associated myelopathy patients and was lowest in multiple sclerosis patients.

The germline V gene encodes CDR1 SNHLY and CDR2 FYNNEI. There are 11 residues in the CDR3. The V end was cut by 7 bases, the J end by 0 bases, with 2 bases between. Sequencing runs each generated in excess of 190 million TCR-beta sequences derived from 15-18 subjects. TCRdb processed the 5' RACE reads anew with MiXCR; each CDR3 protein has one entry. The sample lists about 59,000 distinct CDR3 sequences, roughly 13% occurring once. This clonotype came up many times. What it recognizes is unknown. What was sequenced was PBMCs. The chain employs TRBV2 and TRBJ2-3; no clear D gene. The source is a woman aged 60-75 years with HTLV-1-associated myelopathy (HAM/TSP). In DNA, the CDR3 is TGTGCCAGCATCAGCACAGATACGCAGTATTTT. Protein product: CASISTDTQYF.